These 5 T cell receptor beta chains were all obtained from the same sample, sequenced in a study of T-cell reconstitution after alpha-beta-depleted transplantation in children. A library of TCRbeta sequences, prepared with unique molecular identifiers, was generated. TCRdb used MiXCR to reprocess the PCR reads, holding one entry per CDR3 protein. The table records roughly 340,000 distinct CDR3 sequences, 15% to 20% of them present only once. Sequences were derived from PBMCs, mostly from graft donor cells, sampled 360 days after TCRalphabeta/CD19-depleted stem cell transplant. The receptors were sampled from a male patient aged 2-9 years who had a stem cell transplant for acute lymphoblastic leukemia, so the T cells may come from the graft donor.

This clonotype came up many times. The chain couples TRBV4-3 to TRBJ1-6, with a weak D call TRBD1 (5 bases). Germline V gene lookup returns CDR1 LGHNA and CDR2 YSLEER. V lost 1 base and J lost 7, with 11 bases in between. CDR3 size: 15 residues. The CDR3 DNA follows: TGCGCCAGCAGCCAAGGTACTGGGGGGAATTCACCCCTCCACTTT. Translation: CASSQGTGGNSPLHF.

Many counts were recorded for this clonotype. The V gene is TRBV9, the J gene TRBJ2-3, with D possibly matching TRBD2 (6 bases). CDR1 and CDR2 (germline): SGDLS, YYNGEE. The CDR3 runs to 14 residues. The V end was cut by 0 bases, the J end by 6 bases, with 11 bases between. The CDR3 bases are TGTGCCAGCAGCGTAGCCCCGGGACTTGATACGCAGTATTTT. Its translation: CASSVAPGLDTQYF.

About this clonotype: Compared with germline, one end of the junction differs, possibly owing to a read error. This chain connects TRBV7-2 to TRBJ2-7, with TRBD1 matching 8 bases. This CDR3 contains 14 residues. The germline V gene has CDR1 SGHTA and CDR2 FQGNSA. In DNA, the CDR3 is TGTGCCACCAGCTTTCAGGGGGCGCGCTACGAGCAGTACTTC. Translating gives CATSFQGARYEQYF. The full variable domain, in which reference TRBV7-2 and TRBJ2-7 provide the parts outside the CDR3, is GAGVSQSPSNKVTEKGKDVELRCDPISGHTALYWYRQSLGQGLEFLIYFQGNSAPDKSGLPSDRFSAERTGGSVSTLTIQRTQQEDSAVYLCATSFQGARYEQYFGPGTRLTVT.

The V and J genes are TRBV29-1 and TRBJ2-7; 7 nucleotides match TRBD2. The V segment lost 6 bases and the J segment 0 bases; nucleotides outside the gene matches: 5. The CDR3 covers 13 residues. The V gene's germline CDR1 is SQVTM and CDR2 ANQGSEA. The CDR3 sequence is CSVVAGLSYEQYF. CDR3 nucleotides: TGCAGCGTGGTAGCGGGCCTCTCCTACGAGCAGTACTTC.

The rearrangement joins TRBV20-1 to TRBJ1-2, with TRBD1 matching over 9 bases. Germline-derived CDR1 and CDR2 are DFQATT and SNEGSKA (reference sequence). V trimming: 5 bases; J trimming: 2 bases; junction bases outside the gene matches: 0. This CDR3 comprises 12 residues. CDR3 DNA sequence: TGCAGTGCTGGGACAGGGAACTATGGCTACACCTTC. It translates to CSAGTGNYGYTF.